The sequence of this T cell receptor beta chain was determined in a study of blood T cells in healthy people across ages. Notes on the study in general: Age showed a roughly linear inverse relationship with TCR beta diversity per million T cells.

The CDR3 has 12 residues. V was clipped by 4 bases and J by 4 bases, with 5 bases between them. The V gene's germline CDR1 is GTSNPN and CDR2 SVGIG (reference sequence). Sample-barcoded 5' priming and a J-beta primer mix drove a second PCR of 7 to 11 cycles. TCRdb reprocessed the 5' RACE reads via MiXCR and lists one record per CDR3 protein. The sample includes approximately 1,100,000 distinct CDR3 sequences, 40% to 45% of them seen just once. The authors drew about 9.5 milliliters of peripheral blood from each donor. This clonotype was recorded once. The antigen is not known. The origin of this receptor is a woman in her sixties or seventies in good health. The sequenced sample consisted of blood. The chain links TRBV30 to TRBJ2-6; D not resolved. CDR3 bases: TGTGCCTGGACCCCCGGGGCCAACGTCCTGACTTTC. Its translation: CAWTPGANVLTF.